Listed here are 15 T cell receptor beta chains from one sample, sequenced in a study of T cell responses to AZD1222 COVID-19 vaccine. Method: immunoSEQ multiplex PCR; TCRdb's copy keeps in-frame clones and lacks some. This repertoire shows 200,000 or so clones, almost 95% found once; its top ten account for roughly 10%. This material consisted of peripheral blood, taken on day 0 of AZD1222 vaccination. All receptors derive from an adult in good health.

This sequence joins TRBV2 and TRBJ2-3; a weak D match, TRBD2 (5 bases). This CDR3 has 15 amino acids. Germline V gives CDR1 SNHLY, CDR2 FYNNEI. V was pared by 4 bases and J by 2 bases, with 13 bases between. In DNA form, the CDR3 reads TGTGCCAGCAGTGCCCGGGAAGCAAACACAGATACGCAGTATTTT. Residues: CASSAREANTDTQYF.

The chain has TRBV27 and TRBJ2-5, with D possibly matching TRBD1 (6 bases). The CDR3 extends over 14 amino acids. V was clipped by 4 bases and J by 2 bases, with 11 bases between them. The germline CDR1 and CDR2 sequences are MNHEY and SMNVEV (reference sequence). The CDR3 DNA sequence: TGTGCCAGCAGTTGGACCGGACAGCAAGAGACCCAGTACTTC. Translation: CASSWTGQQETQYF.

The chain joins TRBV5-1 to TRBJ2-5; 15 bases are shared with TRBD2. With 0 bases clipped from V and 4 bases from J, the junction kept 4 bases outside the gene matches. This CDR3 region has 17 residues. Germline V gene sequence: CDR1 SGHRS, CDR2 YFSETQ. The CDR3 coding sequence is TGCGCCAGCAGCTTGGGGACTAGCGGGAGGGCCACAGAGACCCAGTACTTC. This sequence encodes CASSLGTSGRATETQYF.

A note on this clone: Other DNA sequences in the same sample also yield this CDR3. V usage is TRBV28 and J usage is TRBJ2-7; D call uncertain. V was trimmed by 2 bases and J by 2 bases, leaving 4 bases between them. The CDR3 has 12 amino acids. Germline V gene lookup returns CDR1 MDHEN and CDR2 SYDVKM. Here the CDR3 DNA reads TGTGCCAGCAGTTTAGGGGCCTACGAGCAGTACTTC. Its protein is CASSLGAYEQYF.

This chain uses TRBV5-4 with TRBJ1-1; D is unresolved. Germline lookup yields CDR1 SGHNT and CDR2 YYREEE (reference sequence). Trimming stripped 2 bases from V and 4 bases from J, with 15 bases between. The CDR3 loop spans 15 amino acids. This CDR3 reads CASSFKRGGSTEAFF. The CDR3 DNA reads TGTGCCAGCAGCTTCAAACGCGGAGGTAGCACTGAAGCTTTCTTT.

V usage is TRBV7-9 and J usage is TRBJ1-5; D possibly corresponds to TRBD1 (6 bases). The CDR3 is made up of 12 amino acids. V was cut by 4 bases and J by 9 bases, with 10 bases left in between. Germline V lookup: CDR1 SEHNR, CDR2 FQNEAQ (reference sequence). CDR3 in DNA: TGTGCCAGCAGCTCACAGGGAGGGCCCCAGCATTTT. Protein product: CASSSQGGPQHF.

The chain employs TRBV28 and TRBJ1-1; D gene unclear. CDR1 and CDR2 (germline): MDHEN, SYDVKM. CDR3 length equals 12 residues. V shed 8 bases and J shed 7 bases, with 14 bases lying between them. DNA for the CDR3: TGTGCCAGCTCGCCACCTCGAATTGAAGCTTTCTTT. Protein sequence: CASSPPRIEAFF.

V and J are TRBV25-1 and TRBJ2-2; D unclear. This CDR3 contains 14 residues. Per the germline V gene, CDR1 is MGHDK and CDR2 is SYGVNS. The germline V and J ends were trimmed by 1 base and 4 bases, with 7 bases remaining between them. The CDR3: CASSELTATGELFF. The CDR3 bases are TGTGCCAGCAGTGAATTAACGGCCACCGGGGAGCTGTTTTTT.

The rearrangement links TRBV7-8 to TRBJ2-1; D may be TRBD2 (5 bases). The germline V and J ends were trimmed by 1 base and 12 bases, with 13 bases remaining between them. Germline V gene sequence: CDR1 SGHVS, CDR2 FQNEAQ. This CDR3 has 13 amino acids. The CDR3 loop is CASSLGLPGWQFF. In DNA, the CDR3 is TGTGCCAGCAGCTTAGGACTACCAGGATGGCAGTTCTTC.

The genes are TRBV5-6 and TRBJ2-7; no definite D call. V gave up 0 bases and J gave up 6 bases, with 13 bases separating them. CDR1 and CDR2 (germline): SGHDT, YYEEEE. This CDR3 has 14 amino acids. The CDR3 reads CASSLDWLPREQYF. Here the CDR3 DNA reads TGTGCCAGCAGCTTGGACTGGCTCCCGCGCGAGCAGTACTTC.

This clone was seen a few times. A read error may account for a junction end that differs from germline. The J gene is TRBJ2-5, the V gene TRBV7-7, with D perhaps TRBD1 (6 bases). CDR3 length: 15 amino acids. Germline lookup yields CDR1 SSHAT and CDR2 FNYEAQ (reference sequence). DNA for the CDR3: TGTGCTAGCAGCCGGTTTTCGGCAGGGGAAGAGACCCAGTACTTC. Translated, it gives CASSRFSAGEETQYF.

The rearrangement uses TRBV24-1 and TRBJ2-1, with TRBD2 identical over 7 bases. The germline V gene encodes CDR1 KGHDR and CDR2 SFDVKD. This CDR3 is 15 amino acids long. Trimming at V came to 5 bases and at J to 1 base, leaving 4 bases not matched to a gene. CDR3: CATSGPAGSYNEQFF. The CDR3 nucleotides read TGTGCCACCAGTGGCCCAGCGGGGTCCTACAATGAGCAGTTCTTC.

The chain joins TRBV5-1 to TRBJ2-7, with D unclear. CDR3 length equals 14 residues. V was pared by 0 bases and J by 2 bases, with 9 bases between. CDR1 and CDR2 (germline): SGHRS, YFSETQ. The CDR3 region has the DNA TGCGCCAGCAGCTTGGTCCCGAACACCTACGAGCAGTACTTC. This gives the protein CASSLVPNTYEQYF.

The V gene is TRBV7-2, the J gene TRBJ1-2; weak D call: TRBD1 (5 bases). Trimming cost V 5 bases and J 6 bases, with 16 bases left between them. In germline, CDR1 is SGHTA, CDR2 FQGNSA. The CDR3 runs to 14 residues. CDR3 nucleotides: TGTGCCAGCAGCCCGCCGGGGGGGAGGGATGGCTACACCTTC. This translates into CASSPPGGRDGYTF.

This clone has only one observation. The V call is TRBV7-9, the J call TRBJ1-1; TRBD1 matches 7 bases. The CDR3 has 15 amino acids. CDR1 is SEHNR, CDR2 FQNEAQ, per germline (reference sequence). J gave up 7 bases and V 0 bases, and 8 bases lay outside the gene matches. CDR3 sequence (DNA): TGTGCCAGCAGCTTAGCCCAGACAGGGCCGGTTGAAGCTTTCTTT. Translating it yields CASSLAQTGPVEAFF.